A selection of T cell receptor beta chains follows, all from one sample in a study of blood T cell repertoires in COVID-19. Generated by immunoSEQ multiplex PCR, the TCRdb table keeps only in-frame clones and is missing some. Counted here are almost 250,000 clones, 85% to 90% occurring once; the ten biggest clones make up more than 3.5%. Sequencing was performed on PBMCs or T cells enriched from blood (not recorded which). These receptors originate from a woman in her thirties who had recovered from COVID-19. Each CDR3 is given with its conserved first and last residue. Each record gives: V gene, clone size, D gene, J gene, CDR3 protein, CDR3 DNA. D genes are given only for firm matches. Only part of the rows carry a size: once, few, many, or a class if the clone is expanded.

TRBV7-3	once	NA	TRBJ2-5	CASSLLPGYGETQYF	TGTGCCAGCAGCCTACTCCCGGGGTATGGAGAGACCCAGTACTTC
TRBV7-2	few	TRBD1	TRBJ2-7	CASSRTGAYPSYEQYF	TGTGCCAGCAGCCGCACAGGGGCCTACCCATCCTACGAGCAGTACTTC
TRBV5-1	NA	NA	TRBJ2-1	CASSLGNRVPSYNEQFF	TGCGCCAGCAGCTTGGGCAACAGGGTTCCCTCCTACAATGAGCAGTTCTTC
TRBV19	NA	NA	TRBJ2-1	CASSTTRGSDNEQFF	TGTGCCAGTAGTACCACTCGCGGATCAGACAATGAGCAGTTCTTC
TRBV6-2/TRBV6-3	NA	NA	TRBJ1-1	CASSYRGAEAFF	TGTGCCAGCAGTTACCGGGGGGCGGAAGCTTTCTTT
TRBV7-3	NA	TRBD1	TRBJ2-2	CASSSPMGQRTGELFF	TGTGCCAGCAGCTCGCCGATGGGACAGCGGACCGGGGAGCTGTTTTTT
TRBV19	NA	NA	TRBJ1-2	CASSMTAGVGGYTF	TGTGCCAGTAGTATGACCGCAGGGGTTGGTGGCTACACCTTC
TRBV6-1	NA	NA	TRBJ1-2	CASSERGGNYGYTF	TGTGCCAGCAGTGAAAGGGGAGGGAACTATGGCTACACCTTC
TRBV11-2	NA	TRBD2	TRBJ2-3	CASSLGTTTDTQYF	TGTGCCAGCAGCCTCGGGACTACAACAGATACGCAGTATTTT
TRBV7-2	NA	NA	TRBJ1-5	CASSFMGGDGTQPQHF	TGTGCCAGCAGCTTTATGGGGGGGGACGGCACACAACCCCAGCATTTT
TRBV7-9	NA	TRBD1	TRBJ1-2	CASSPRDRGSYGYTF	TGTGCCAGCAGTCCGAGGGACAGGGGGTCCTATGGCTACACCTTC
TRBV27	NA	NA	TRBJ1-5	CASSFGGYSNQPQHF	TGTGCCAGCAGTTTCGGGGGATATAGCAATCAGCCCCAGCATTTT
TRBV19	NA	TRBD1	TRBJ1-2	CASSEGQGIYGYTF	TGTGCCAGTAGTGAGGGACAGGGGATCTATGGCTACACCTTC
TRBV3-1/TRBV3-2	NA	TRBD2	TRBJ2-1	CASSQDYGGDNEQFF	TGTGCCAGCAGCCAAGATTACGGGGGGGACAATGAGCAGTTCTTC
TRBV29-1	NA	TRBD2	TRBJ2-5	CSVGTGLAGAETQYF	TGCAGCGTTGGTACGGGACTAGCGGGTGCAGAGACCCAGTACTTC
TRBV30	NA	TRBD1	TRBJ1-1	CARAGTGGMYTEAFF	TGTGCCCGGGCCGGGACAGGGGGAATGTACACTGAAGCTTTCTTT
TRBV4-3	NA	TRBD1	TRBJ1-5	CASSQRLQGALNQPQHF	TGCGCCAGCAGCCAAAGATTGCAGGGGGCCCTGAATCAGCCCCAGCATTTT
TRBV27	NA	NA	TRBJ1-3	CASSLSFGSGNTIYF	TGTGCCAGCAGTTTATCTTTCGGCTCTGGAAACACCATATATTTT
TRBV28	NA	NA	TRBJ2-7	CASSLSDGCEQYF	TGTGCCAGCAGTTTGTCAGACGGGTGCGAGCAGTACTTC
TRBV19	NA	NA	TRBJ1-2	CASRSGIRALVGYTF	TGTGCCAGTAGATCCGGCATCAGGGCCCTAGTTGGCTACACCTTC
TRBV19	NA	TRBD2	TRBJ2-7	CASIGTSGGSYEQYF	TGTGCCAGTATCGGGACTAGCGGGGGCTCCTACGAGCAGTACTTC
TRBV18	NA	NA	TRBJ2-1	CASPGSWEQFF	TGTGCCAGCCCCGGGAGCTGGGAGCAGTTCTTC
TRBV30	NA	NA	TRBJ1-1	CARTVNTEAFF	TGTGCCAGAACGGTGAACACTGAAGCTTTCTTT
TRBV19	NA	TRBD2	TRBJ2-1	CASSSGKSSYNEQFF	TGTGCCAGTTCTAGCGGGAAGAGCTCCTACAATGAGCAGTTCTTC
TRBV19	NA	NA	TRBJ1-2	CASTYRGSYGYTF	TGTGCCAGTACGTATCGGGGTTCCTATGGCTACACCTTC
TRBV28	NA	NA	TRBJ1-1	CASSLSGTMDTEAFF	TGTGCCAGCAGTTTATCAGGGACTATGGACACTGAAGCTTTCTTT
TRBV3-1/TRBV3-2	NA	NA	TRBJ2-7	CASSQVSRGSYEQYF	TGTGCCAGCAGCCAAGTCTCTAGGGGTTCCTACGAGCAGTACTTC
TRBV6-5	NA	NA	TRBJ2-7	CASKWQGEQYF	TGTGCCAGCAAGTGGCAGGGCGAGCAGTACTTC
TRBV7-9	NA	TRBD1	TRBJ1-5	CASSTGTGSNQPQHF	TGTGCCAGCAGCACCGGGACAGGGAGCAATCAGCCCCAGCATTTT
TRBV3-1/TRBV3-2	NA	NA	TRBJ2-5	CASSRGQSPETQYF	TGTGCCAGCAGCCGAGGCCAGTCCCCGGAGACCCAGTACTTC
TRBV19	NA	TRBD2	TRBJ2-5	CASSPELAGGLETQYF	TGTGCCAGTAGCCCTGAACTAGCGGGAGGGTTGGAGACCCAGTACTTC
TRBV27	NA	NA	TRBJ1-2	CASSLSATYGYTF	TGTGCCAGCAGTTTGAGCGCGACCTATGGCTACACCTTC
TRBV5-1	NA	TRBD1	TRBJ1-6	CASSERTGGSSPLHF	TGCGCCAGCAGCGAAAGGACAGGGGGCAGTTCACCCCTCCACTTT
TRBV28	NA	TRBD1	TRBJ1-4	CASSWDRVTNEKLFF	TGTGCCAGCAGTTGGGACAGGGTTACTAATGAAAAACTGTTTTTT
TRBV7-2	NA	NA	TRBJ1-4	CASTLNGRTARNEKLFF	TGTGCCAGCACCCTAAACGGGAGGACTGCAAGAAATGAAAAACTGTTTTTT
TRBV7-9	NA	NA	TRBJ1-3	CASSLGQSIYF	TGTGCCAGCAGTCTGGGGCAATCCATATATTTT
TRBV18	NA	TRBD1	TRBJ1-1	CASSPVSGGEVGAFF	TGTGCCAGCTCACCAGTCTCAGGGGGCGAAGTTGGAGCTTTCTTT
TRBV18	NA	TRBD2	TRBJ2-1	CASSPTSVSSYNEQFF	TGTGCCAGCTCACCGACTAGCGTGAGCTCCTACAATGAGCAGTTCTTC
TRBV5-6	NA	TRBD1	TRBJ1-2	CASSLNPTGLSGYTF	TGTGCCAGCAGCTTGAACCCGACAGGGCTTAGCGGCTACACCTTC
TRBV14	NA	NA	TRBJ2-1	CASTPLRQGEQFF	TGTGCCAGCACCCCGCTTCGTCAGGGGGAGCAGTTCTTC